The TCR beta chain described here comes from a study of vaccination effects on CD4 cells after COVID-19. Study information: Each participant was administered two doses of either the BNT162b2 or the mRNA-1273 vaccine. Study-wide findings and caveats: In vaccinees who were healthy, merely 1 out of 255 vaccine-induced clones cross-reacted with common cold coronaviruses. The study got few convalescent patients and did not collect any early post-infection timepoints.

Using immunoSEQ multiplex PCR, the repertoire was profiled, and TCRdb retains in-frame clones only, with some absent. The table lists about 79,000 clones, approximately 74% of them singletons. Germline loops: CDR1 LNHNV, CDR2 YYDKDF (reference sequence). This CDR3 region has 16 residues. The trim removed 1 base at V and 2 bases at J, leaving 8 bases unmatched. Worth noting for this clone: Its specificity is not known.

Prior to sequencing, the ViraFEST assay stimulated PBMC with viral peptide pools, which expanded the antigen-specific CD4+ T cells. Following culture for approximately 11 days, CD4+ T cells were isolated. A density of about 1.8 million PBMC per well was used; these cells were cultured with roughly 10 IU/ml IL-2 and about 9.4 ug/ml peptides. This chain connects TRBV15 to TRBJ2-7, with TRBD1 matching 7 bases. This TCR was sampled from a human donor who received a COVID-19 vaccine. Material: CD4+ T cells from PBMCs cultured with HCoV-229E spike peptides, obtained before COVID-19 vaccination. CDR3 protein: CATSRGETGSPYEQYV. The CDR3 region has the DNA TGTGCCACCAGCAGAGGAGAGACAGGGAGCCCCTACGAGCAGTACGTC.